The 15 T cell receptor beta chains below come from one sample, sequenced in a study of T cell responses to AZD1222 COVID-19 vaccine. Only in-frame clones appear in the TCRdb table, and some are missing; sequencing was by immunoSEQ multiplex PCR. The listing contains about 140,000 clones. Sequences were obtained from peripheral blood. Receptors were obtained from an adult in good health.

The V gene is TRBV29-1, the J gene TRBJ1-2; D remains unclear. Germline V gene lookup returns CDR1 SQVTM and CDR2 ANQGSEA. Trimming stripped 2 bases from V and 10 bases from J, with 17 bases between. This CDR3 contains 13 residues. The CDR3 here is CSVEIGGLTDYTF. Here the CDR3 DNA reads TGCAGCGTTGAAATTGGAGGCCTAACCGACTACACCTTC.

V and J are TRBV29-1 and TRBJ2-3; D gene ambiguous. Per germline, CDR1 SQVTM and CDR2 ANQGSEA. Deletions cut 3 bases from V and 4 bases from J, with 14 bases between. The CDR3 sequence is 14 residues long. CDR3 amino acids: CSVDGVGWADTQYF. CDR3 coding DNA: TGCAGCGTTGATGGGGTGGGTTGGGCAGATACGCAGTATTTT.

CDR3 bases: TGTGCCAGTCGAGGCCCTGAGCCCCCTAGGCCCTACGAGCAGTACTTC. It specifies CASRGPEPPRPYEQYF. V gene TRBV28 combines with J gene TRBJ2-7; D gene ambiguous. CDR1 and CDR2 (germline): MDHEN, SYDVKM. The CDR3 length is 16 residues. With 9 bases removed from V and 2 bases from J, the gap between germline ends came to 23 bases.

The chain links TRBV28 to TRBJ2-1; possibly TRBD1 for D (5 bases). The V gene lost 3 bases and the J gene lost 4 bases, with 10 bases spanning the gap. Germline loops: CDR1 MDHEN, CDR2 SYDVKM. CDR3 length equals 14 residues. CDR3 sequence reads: CASSFGRDYNEQFF. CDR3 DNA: TGTGCCAGCAGTTTCGGCAGGGATTACAATGAGCAGTTCTTC.

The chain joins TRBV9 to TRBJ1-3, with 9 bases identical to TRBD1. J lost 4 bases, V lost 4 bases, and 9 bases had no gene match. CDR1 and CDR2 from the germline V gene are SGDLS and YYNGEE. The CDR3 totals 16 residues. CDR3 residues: CASSSPDRGEGNTIYF. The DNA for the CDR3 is TGTGCCAGCAGCTCCCCGGACAGGGGTGAAGGAAACACCATATATTTT.

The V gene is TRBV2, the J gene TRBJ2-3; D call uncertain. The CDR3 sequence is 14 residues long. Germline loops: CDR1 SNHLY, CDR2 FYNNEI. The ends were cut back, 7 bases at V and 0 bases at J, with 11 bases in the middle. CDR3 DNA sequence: TGTGCCAGCATTTCGGGCTTGAGCACAGATACGCAGTATTTT. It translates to CASISGLSTDTQYF.

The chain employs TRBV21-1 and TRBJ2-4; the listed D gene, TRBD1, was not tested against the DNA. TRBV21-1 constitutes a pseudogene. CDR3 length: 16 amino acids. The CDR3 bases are TGTGCCAGCAGCGGGGGGACAGCCAAAGCCAAAAACATTCAGTACTTC. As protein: CASSGGTAKAKNIQYF.

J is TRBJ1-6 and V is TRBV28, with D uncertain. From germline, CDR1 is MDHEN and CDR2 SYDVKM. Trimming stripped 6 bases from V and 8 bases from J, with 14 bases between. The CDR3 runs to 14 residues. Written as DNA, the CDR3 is TGTGCCAGCAGGTCTACCCGGAGGGATTCACCCCTCCACTTT. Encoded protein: CASRSTRRDSPLHF.

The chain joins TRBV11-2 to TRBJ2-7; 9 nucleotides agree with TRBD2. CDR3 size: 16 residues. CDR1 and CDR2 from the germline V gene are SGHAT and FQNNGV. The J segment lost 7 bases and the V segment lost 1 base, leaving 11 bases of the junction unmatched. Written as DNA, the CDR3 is TGTGCCAGCAGCTTAGTCGGGCTAGCGGGGCGGTCAGAGCAGTACTTC. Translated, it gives CASSLVGLAGRSEQYF.

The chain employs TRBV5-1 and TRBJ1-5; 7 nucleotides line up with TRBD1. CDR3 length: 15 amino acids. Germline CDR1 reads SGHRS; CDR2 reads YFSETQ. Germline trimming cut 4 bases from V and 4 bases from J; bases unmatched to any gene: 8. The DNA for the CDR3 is TGCGCCAGCAGCCTCACCGGGACAGCGAATCAGCCCCAGCATTTT. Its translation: CASSLTGTANQPQHF.

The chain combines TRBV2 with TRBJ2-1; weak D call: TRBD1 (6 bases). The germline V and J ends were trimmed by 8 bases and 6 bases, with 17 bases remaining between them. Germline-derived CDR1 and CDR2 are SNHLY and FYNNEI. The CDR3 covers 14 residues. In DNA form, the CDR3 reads TGTGCCAGCCGGGCCTCCGGACAGTCCAATGAGCAGTTCTTC. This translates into CASRASGQSNEQFF.

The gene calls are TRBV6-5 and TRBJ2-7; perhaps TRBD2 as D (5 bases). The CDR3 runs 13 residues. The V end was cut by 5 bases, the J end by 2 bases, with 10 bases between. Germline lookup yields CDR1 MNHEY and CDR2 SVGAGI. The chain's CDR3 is CASSTPGTYEQYF. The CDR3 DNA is TGTGCCAGCAGTACTCCGGGGACCTACGAGCAGTACTTC.

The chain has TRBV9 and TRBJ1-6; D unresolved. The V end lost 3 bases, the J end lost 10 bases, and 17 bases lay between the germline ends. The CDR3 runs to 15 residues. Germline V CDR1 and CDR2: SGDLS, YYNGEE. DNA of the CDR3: TGTGCCAGCAGCGCTAACGGACGGAGCGGCTCACCCCTCCACTTT. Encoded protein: CASSANGRSGSPLHF. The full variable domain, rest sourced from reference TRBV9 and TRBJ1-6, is DSGVTQTPKHLITATGQRVTLRCSPRSGDLSVYWYQQSLDQGLQFLIQYYNGEERAKGNILERFSAQQFPDLHSELNLSSLELGDSALYFCASSANGRSGSPLHFGNGTRLTVT.

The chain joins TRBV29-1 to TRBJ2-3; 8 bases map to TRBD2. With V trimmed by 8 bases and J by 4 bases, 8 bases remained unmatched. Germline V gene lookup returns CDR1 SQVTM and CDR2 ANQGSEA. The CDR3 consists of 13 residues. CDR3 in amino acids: CSLLTGGADTQYF. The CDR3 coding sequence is TGCAGCCTCCTTACGGGGGGGGCAGATACGCAGTATTTT.

CDR3 residues: CAISESGQGIEAFF. As DNA, the CDR3 is TGTGCCATCAGTGAGTCGGGACAGGGGATTGAAGCTTTCTTT. The chain uses TRBV10-3 and TRBJ1-1; 10 bases fit TRBD1. The CDR3 is 14 amino acids. V was clipped by 0 bases and J by 7 bases; unmatched bases: 2. CDR1 and CDR2 (germline): ENHRY, SYGVKD.